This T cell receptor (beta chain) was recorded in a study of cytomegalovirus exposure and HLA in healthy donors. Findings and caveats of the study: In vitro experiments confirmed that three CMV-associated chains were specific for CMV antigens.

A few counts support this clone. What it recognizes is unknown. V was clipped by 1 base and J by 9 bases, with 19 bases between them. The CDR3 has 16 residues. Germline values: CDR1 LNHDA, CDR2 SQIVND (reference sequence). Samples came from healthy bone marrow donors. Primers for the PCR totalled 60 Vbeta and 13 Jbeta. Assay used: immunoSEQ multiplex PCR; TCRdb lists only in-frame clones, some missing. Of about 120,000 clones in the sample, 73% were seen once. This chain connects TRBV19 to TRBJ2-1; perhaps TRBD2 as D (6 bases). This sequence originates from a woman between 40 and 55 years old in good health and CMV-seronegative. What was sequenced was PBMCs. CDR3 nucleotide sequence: TGTGCCAGTAGTATAGGTCTGACTAGGATTCGCGGTGAGCAGTTCTTC. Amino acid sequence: CASSIGLTRIRGEQFF.